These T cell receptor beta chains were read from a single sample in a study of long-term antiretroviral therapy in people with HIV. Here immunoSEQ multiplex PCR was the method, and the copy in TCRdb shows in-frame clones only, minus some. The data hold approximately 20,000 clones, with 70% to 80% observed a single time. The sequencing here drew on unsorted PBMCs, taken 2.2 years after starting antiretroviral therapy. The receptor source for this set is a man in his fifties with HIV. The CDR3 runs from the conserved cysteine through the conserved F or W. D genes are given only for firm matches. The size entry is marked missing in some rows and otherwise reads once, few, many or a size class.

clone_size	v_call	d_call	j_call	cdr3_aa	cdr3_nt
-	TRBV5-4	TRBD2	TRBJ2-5	CASSLKSGGAETQYF	TGTGCCAGCAGCTTGAAGAGCGGGGGGGCGGAGACCCAGTACTTC
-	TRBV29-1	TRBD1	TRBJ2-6	CSVARDRSRSGANVLTF	TGCAGCGTTGCCCGGGACAGGTCCCGCTCTGGGGCCAACGTCCTGACTTTC
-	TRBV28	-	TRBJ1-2	CASSRGQNGYTF	TGTGCCAGCAGTCGGGGGCAAAATGGCTACACCTTC
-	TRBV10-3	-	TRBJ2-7	CAIQDGTYEQYF	TGTGCCATACAGGACGGCACCTACGAGCAGTACTTC
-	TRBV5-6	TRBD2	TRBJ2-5	CASSFILPSGSRVRETQYF	TGTGCCAGCAGCTTTATTTTGCCTAGCGGGAGTAGGGTGCGGGAGACCCAGTACTTC
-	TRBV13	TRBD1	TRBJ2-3	CASSTGQPTDTQYF	TGTGCCAGCAGCACGGGACAGCCCACAGATACGCAGTATTTT
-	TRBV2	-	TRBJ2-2	CASSEEGGSIAGEELFF	TGTGCCAGCAGTGAAGAAGGCGGGTCGATCGCCGGAGAGGAGCTGTTTTTT
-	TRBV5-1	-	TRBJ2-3	CASTKRGANTDTQYF	TGCGCCAGCACTAAGAGGGGCGCTAACACAGATACGCAGTATTTT
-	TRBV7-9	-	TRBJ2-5	CASSFPDSGEETQYF	TGTGCCAGCAGCTTTCCGGACAGCGGGGAAGAGACCCAGTACTTC
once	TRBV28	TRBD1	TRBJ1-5	CASSLGQGVSNQPQHF	TGTGCCAGCAGTTTAGGGCAGGGGGTTAGCAATCAGCCCCAGCATTTT
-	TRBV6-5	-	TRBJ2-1	CASSYGPWTQNEQFF	TGTGCCAGCAGTTACGGCCCCTGGACTCAGAATGAGCAGTTCTTC
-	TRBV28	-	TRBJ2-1	CASSLWTPDGAYNEQFF	TGTGCCAGCAGTTTATGGACCCCGGATGGTGCCTACAATGAGCAGTTCTTC
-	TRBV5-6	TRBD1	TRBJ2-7	CASRVTGESHEQYF	TGTGCCAGCAGGGTTACAGGGGAGTCCCACGAGCAGTACTTC
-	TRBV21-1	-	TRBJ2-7	CASSKVSGRQGMYEQYF	TGTGCCAGCAGCAAAGTCAGTGGGAGACAGGGGATGTACGAGCAGTACTTC
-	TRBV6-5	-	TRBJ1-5	CASKTGSQPQHF	TGTGCCAGCAAAACAGGGTCTCAGCCCCAGCATTTT
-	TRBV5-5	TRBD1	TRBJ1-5	CASSLGDAGGPQHF	TGTGCCAGCAGCTTGGGGGACGCAGGGGGGCCCCAGCATTTT
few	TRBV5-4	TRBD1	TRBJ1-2	CASSLALGDSYGYTF	TGTGCCAGCAGCTTGGCCTTGGGGGACAGCTATGGCTACACCTTC
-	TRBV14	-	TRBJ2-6	CASSQREREANSGANVLTF	TGTGCCAGCAGCCAAAGGGAAAGGGAGGCCAACTCTGGGGCCAACGTCCTGACTTTC
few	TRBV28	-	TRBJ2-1	CACNMRGHREQFF	TGTGCCTGCAACATGCGGGGGCATCGTGAGCAGTTCTTC
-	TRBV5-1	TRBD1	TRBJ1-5	CASSFGLRDSDPNQPQHF	TGCGCCAGCAGCTTTGGGCTTCGGGACAGCGATCCTAATCAGCCCCAGCATTTT
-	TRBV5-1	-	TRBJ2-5	CASSWAGTDEETQYF	TGCGCCAGCAGCTGGGCCGGGACTGATGAAGAGACCCAGTACTTC
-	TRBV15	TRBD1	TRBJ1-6	CATSRDRTGGVSPLHF	TGTGCCACCAGCAGAGATAGGACAGGGGGCGTTTCACCCCTCCACTTT
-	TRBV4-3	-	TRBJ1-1	CASSQVDSLVTEAFF	TGCGCCAGCAGCCAAGTAGACAGCCTGGTCACTGAAGCTTTCTTT
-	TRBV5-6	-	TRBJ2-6	CASSPAGVSGANVLTF	TGTGCCAGCAGCCCTGCCGGCGTCTCTGGGGCCAACGTCCTGACTTTC
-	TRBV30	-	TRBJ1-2	CAWYDKGGATF	TGTGCCTGGTACGACAAGGGGGGGGCCACCTTC
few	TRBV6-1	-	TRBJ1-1	CASRTVNTEAFF	TGTGCCAGCAGGACCGTGAACACTGAAGCTTTCTTT
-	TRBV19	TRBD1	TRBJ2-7	CASSISPIGQVAEQYF	TGTGCCAGTAGTATCTCCCCGATTGGACAGGTGGCCGAGCAGTACTTC
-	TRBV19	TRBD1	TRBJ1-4	CASSVDRGRGEKLFF	TGTGCCAGTAGTGTCGACAGGGGGCGAGGTGAAAAACTGTTTTTT
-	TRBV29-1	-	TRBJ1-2	CSATDYGYTF	TGCAGCGCTACAGACTATGGCTACACCTTC
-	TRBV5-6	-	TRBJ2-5	CASSYKLETQYF	TGTGCCAGCAGCTACAAGTTAGAGACCCAGTACTTC
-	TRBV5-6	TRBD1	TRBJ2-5	CASSPTGDGRSYF	TGTGCCAGCAGCCCCACAGGGGACGGACGGTCGTACTTC